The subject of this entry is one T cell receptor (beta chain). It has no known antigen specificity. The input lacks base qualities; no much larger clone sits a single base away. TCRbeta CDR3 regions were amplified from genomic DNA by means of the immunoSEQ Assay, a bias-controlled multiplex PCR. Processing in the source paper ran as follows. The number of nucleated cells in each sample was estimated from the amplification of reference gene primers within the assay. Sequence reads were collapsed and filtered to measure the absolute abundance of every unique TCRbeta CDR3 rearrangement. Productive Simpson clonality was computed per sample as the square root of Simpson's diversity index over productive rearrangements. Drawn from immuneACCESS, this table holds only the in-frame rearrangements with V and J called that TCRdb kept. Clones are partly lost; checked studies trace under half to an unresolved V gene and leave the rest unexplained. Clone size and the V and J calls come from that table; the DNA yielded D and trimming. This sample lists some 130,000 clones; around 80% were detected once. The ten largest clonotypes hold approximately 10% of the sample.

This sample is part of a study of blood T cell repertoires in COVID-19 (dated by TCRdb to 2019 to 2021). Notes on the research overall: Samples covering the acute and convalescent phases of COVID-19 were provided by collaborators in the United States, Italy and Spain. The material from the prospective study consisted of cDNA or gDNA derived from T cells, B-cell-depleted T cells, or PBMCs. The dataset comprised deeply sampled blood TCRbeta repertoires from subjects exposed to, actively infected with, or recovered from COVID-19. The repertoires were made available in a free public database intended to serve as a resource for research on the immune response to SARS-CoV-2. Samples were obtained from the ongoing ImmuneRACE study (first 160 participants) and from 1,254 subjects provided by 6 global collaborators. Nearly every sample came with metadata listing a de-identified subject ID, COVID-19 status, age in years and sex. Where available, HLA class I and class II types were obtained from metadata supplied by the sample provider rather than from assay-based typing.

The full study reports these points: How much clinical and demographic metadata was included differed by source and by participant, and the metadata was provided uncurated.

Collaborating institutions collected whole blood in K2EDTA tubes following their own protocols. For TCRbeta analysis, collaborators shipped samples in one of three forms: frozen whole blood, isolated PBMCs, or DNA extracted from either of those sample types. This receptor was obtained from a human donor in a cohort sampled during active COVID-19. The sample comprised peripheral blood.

The base sequence is TGTGCCAGCAGCCAAGACCCAGGGGGCTATGGCTACACCTTC. Its translation is CASSQDPGGYGYTF. The V and J genes are TRBV4-2 and TRBJ1-2; 7 bases in between match TRBD1. Trimmed from V: 0 bases; trimmed from J: 4 bases; junction bases lacking a gene match: 2. CDR1 and CDR2, per the germline V gene, are LGHNA and YNFKEQ. Reading from cysteine to phenylalanine, the CDR3 counts 14 amino acids. Here the CDR3 DNA is all that survives: 42 bases in frame from base 1.